One and the same sample provided the 22 T cell receptor beta chains below, sequenced in a study of blood T cell repertoires in COVID-19. Produced via immunoSEQ multiplex PCR; TCRdb's table is partial and in-frame only. The data show 350,000 to 400,000 clones, over 75% seen once. The sequencing input was PBMCs or T cells enriched from blood (not recorded which). These receptors all stem from a woman younger than 45 with acute COVID-19.

CDR3 coding DNA: TGTGCCAGCAGTGATCCCGGACAGGGTCGCGGCTACACCTTC. Translation: CASSDPGQGRGYTF. V gene TRBV25-1 combines with J gene TRBJ1-2; 8 positions match TRBD1. With V trimmed by 3 bases and J by 8 bases, 8 bases remained unmatched. There are 14 residues in the CDR3. The germline gives CDR1 MGHDK, CDR2 SYGVNS.

The chain links TRBV19 to TRBJ1-5; 9 bases agree with TRBD1. The CDR3 runs to 16 residues. The ends lost 5 bases at V and 7 bases at J; junction bases unmatched: 12. Germline values: CDR1 LNHDA, CDR2 SQIVND (reference sequence). The CDR3 protein is CASSPTGTGYGQPQHF. The CDR3 DNA is TGTGCCAGTAGTCCAACCGGGACAGGGTATGGACAGCCCCAGCATTTT.

This chain connects TRBV12-5 to TRBJ1-5; possible D gene TRBD1, 5 bases. Trimming took 3 bases from V and 11 from J, leaving 23 bases between them. Germline V gene lookup returns CDR1 LGHNT and CDR2 FRNRAP. The CDR3 loop spans 16 amino acids. The CDR3 nucleotides read TGTGCTAGTGGTTTTATCTCCGGGGGAATGACAATGACCCAGCATTTT. Its translation is CASGFISGGMTMTQHF.

V is TRBV3-1 (or the pseudogene TRBV3-2) and J is TRBJ1-4, with a tentative D call TRBD1 (5 bases). V shed 0 bases and J shed 7 bases, with 18 bases lying between them. The CDR3 covers 17 residues. Germline CDR1 and CDR2: LGHDT and YNNKEL (reference sequence). Here the CDR3 reads CASSQDVAGDPSEKLFF. The CDR3 region has the DNA TGTGCCAGCAGCCAAGATGTGGCGGGGGACCCTAGTGAAAAACTGTTTTTT.

The gene calls are TRBV5-8 and TRBJ2-5; tentatively, D is TRBD1 (5 bases). Germline CDR1 reads SGHTS; CDR2 reads YDEGEE. Trimming removed 4 bases at V and 3 bases at J, with 19 bases between. The CDR3 consists of 16 residues. CDR3 nucleotide sequence: TGTGCCAGCAGCGGACGTTGGGGCGACAGAGAAGAGACCCAGTACTTC. It specifies CASSGRWGDREETQYF.

This chain connects TRBV7-6 to TRBJ2-3; the D gene is possibly TRBD2 (6 bases). V lost 2 bases and J 5 bases, leaving 17 bases between the germline ends. This CDR3 comprises 16 residues. The germline V gene has CDR1 SGHVS and CDR2 FNYEAQ. CDR3 in DNA: TGTGCCAGCAGCTTAATCGGGGCAGGGCGGGGAGATACGCAGTATTTT. This encodes CASSLIGAGRGDTQYF.

This chain connects TRBV3-1 (or the pseudogene TRBV3-2) to TRBJ1-1, with 8 bases identical to TRBD1. J lost 6 bases, V lost 4 bases, and 7 bases had no gene match. CDR1 and CDR2 (germline): LGHDT, YNNKEL (reference sequence). CDR3 length: 14 residues. Written as DNA, the CDR3 is TGTGCCAGCAGCCCGACAGGGGCCCTCGCTGAAGCTTTCTTT. This sequence encodes CASSPTGALAEAFF.

This sequence joins TRBV10-1 and TRBJ2-1; 7 bases align to TRBD2. Germline V gene sequence: CDR1 WNHNN, CDR2 SYGVQD (reference sequence). The CDR3 has 15 residues. V lost 2 bases to trimming and J lost 1 base; unmatched junction nucleotides: 2. CDR3 in DNA: TGCGCCAGCAGTGAGGTAGCGGGTTCCTACAATGAGCAGTTCTTC. Encoded protein: CASSEVAGSYNEQFF.

The chain links TRBV7-9 to TRBJ1-1; tentatively, D is TRBD1 (5 bases). This CDR3 region has 11 residues. The germline V and J ends were trimmed by 6 bases and 5 bases, with 7 bases remaining between them. CDR1 SEHNR and CDR2 FQNEAQ come from the germline V gene (reference sequence). Here the CDR3 reads CASRGGTEAFF. CDR3 DNA sequence: TGTGCCAGCAGGGGGGGAACTGAAGCTTTCTTT.

The chain joins TRBV7-9 to TRBJ2-5; 9 bases map to TRBD2. Germline trimming cut 2 bases from V and 1 base from J; bases unmatched to any gene: 2. The CDR3 is 15 residues long. Germline assignment: CDR1 SEHNR and CDR2 FQNEAQ (reference sequence). The CDR3, as DNA: TGTGCCAGCAGCTTACGCGGGGGGGCCCAAGAGACCCAGTACTTC. Residues: CASSLRGGAQETQYF.

This chain joins TRBV7-3 and TRBJ2-2; D ambiguous. Germline CDR1 is SGHTA and CDR2 is FQGTGA. V lost 2 bases to trimming and J lost 4 bases, with 8 bases between them. There are 14 residues in the CDR3. CDR3 sequence: CASSLLPTTGELFF. Here the CDR3 DNA reads TGTGCCAGCAGCTTACTCCCTACCACCGGGGAGCTGTTTTTT.

The chain recombines TRBV3-1 (or the pseudogene TRBV3-2) with TRBJ2-3; TRBD2 aligns across 10 bases. J was trimmed by 5 bases and V by 8 bases; bases with no gene match: 4. This CDR3 spans 13 amino acids. Looked up from germline, CDR1 is LGHDT and CDR2 is YNNKEL (reference sequence). The CDR3 DNA sequence: TGTGCCAGCGAGGGACTAGCGAGAGATACGCAGTATTTT. This gives the protein CASEGLARDTQYF.

V is TRBV4-1 and J is TRBJ2-6, with TRBD1 identical over 10 bases. The trim removed 4 bases at V and 3 bases at J, leaving 12 bases unmatched. The CDR3 consists of 19 residues. Germline values: CDR1 MGHRA, CDR2 YSYEKL. Here the CDR3 DNA reads TGCGCCAGCAGCCCAGCACACGACAGGGGGCTTAGTGGGGCCAACGTCCTGACTTTC. The encoded protein is CASSPAHDRGLSGANVLTF.

The gene calls are TRBV9 and TRBJ1-6; a weak D match, TRBD1 (6 bases). Germline CDR1 reads SGDLS; CDR2 reads YYNGEE. The V end was cut by 3 bases, the J end by 7 bases, with 14 bases between. CDR3 length: 15 amino acids. The CDR3 nucleotides read TGTGCCAGCAGCGCCCCCGGGACATTAAATTCACCCCTCCACTTT. Encoded protein: CASSAPGTLNSPLHF.

The genes are TRBV12-3 or TRBV12-4 and TRBJ1-1, with D unresolved. This CDR3 has 13 amino acids. Trimming took off 3 bases at V and 2 bases at J, with 7 bases between the two ends. The CDR3 bases are TGTGCCAGCAGTTTTAAGAGAAACACTGAAGCTTTCTTT. Its translation is CASSFKRNTEAFF.

The chain joins TRBV7-6 to TRBJ1-2; D remains ambiguous. CDR1 and CDR2 from the germline V gene are SGHVS and FNYEAQ. CDR3 size: 14 residues. Trimming took off 5 bases at V and 3 bases at J, with 13 bases between the two ends. The chain's CDR3 is CASSKVVGDYGYTF. For the CDR3, the DNA is TGTGCCAGCAGCAAAGTTGTCGGGGACTATGGCTACACCTTC.

V usage is TRBV7-3 and J usage is TRBJ1-2, with 8 bases that match TRBD1. The J segment lost 4 bases and the V segment lost 1 base, leaving 5 bases of the junction unmatched. Germline loops: CDR1 SGHTA, CDR2 FQGTGA. This CDR3 contains 15 residues. CDR3 in DNA: TGTGCCAGCAGCTTAAGTGGGACAGGCACCTATGGCTACACCTTC. Translating it yields CASSLSGTGTYGYTF.

This clone was detected once. CDR3: CASSMIQGSGANVLTF. The DNA of the CDR3 is TGTGCCAGTAGTATGATCCAGGGCTCTGGGGCCAACGTCCTGACTTTC. J is TRBJ2-6 and V is TRBV19, with a tentative D call TRBD1 (5 bases). V was trimmed by 3 bases and J by 0 bases, leaving 9 bases between them. The germline gives CDR1 LNHDA, CDR2 SQIVND (reference sequence). There are 16 residues in the CDR3.

This chain links TRBV20-1 with TRBJ1-4; no clear D gene. The germline V gene encodes CDR1 DFQATT and CDR2 SNEGSKA (reference sequence). V was clipped by 5 bases and J by 8 bases, with 9 bases between them. CDR3 length: 11 residues. CDR3 loop: CSAGRGEKLFF. DNA of the CDR3: TGCAGTGCTGGAAGAGGAGAAAAACTGTTTTTT.

The chain has TRBV6-2 or TRBV6-3 and TRBJ1-1, with D unresolved. The CDR3 spans 11 residues. Germline values: CDR1 MNHEY, CDR2 SVGEGT. V lost 5 bases, J lost 2 bases, and 3 bases lay in between. The CDR3 loop reads CASSTNTEAFF. In DNA, the CDR3 is TGTGCCAGCAGTACTAACACTGAAGCTTTCTTT.

The rearrangement uses TRBV7-6 and TRBJ1-1, with no clear D. Deletions cut 5 bases from V and 0 bases from J, with 13 bases between. CDR3 size: 15 residues. Germline assignment: CDR1 SGHVS and CDR2 FNYEAQ. Written as DNA, the CDR3 is TGTGCCAGCAGCCCTCAGCAGGCACTGAACACTGAAGCTTTCTTT. Amino acid sequence: CASSPQQALNTEAFF.

J is TRBJ1-1 and V is TRBV19; tentatively, D is TRBD1 (5 bases). The CDR3 is made up of 14 amino acids. V was shortened by 3 bases and J by 1 base, with 9 bases between the two germline ends. Germline V CDR1 and CDR2: LNHDA, SQIVND (reference sequence). The CDR3, as DNA: TGTGCCAGTAGTATCCGGGGGTCGAACACTGAAGCTTTCTTT. Amino acid sequence: CASSIRGSNTEAFF.